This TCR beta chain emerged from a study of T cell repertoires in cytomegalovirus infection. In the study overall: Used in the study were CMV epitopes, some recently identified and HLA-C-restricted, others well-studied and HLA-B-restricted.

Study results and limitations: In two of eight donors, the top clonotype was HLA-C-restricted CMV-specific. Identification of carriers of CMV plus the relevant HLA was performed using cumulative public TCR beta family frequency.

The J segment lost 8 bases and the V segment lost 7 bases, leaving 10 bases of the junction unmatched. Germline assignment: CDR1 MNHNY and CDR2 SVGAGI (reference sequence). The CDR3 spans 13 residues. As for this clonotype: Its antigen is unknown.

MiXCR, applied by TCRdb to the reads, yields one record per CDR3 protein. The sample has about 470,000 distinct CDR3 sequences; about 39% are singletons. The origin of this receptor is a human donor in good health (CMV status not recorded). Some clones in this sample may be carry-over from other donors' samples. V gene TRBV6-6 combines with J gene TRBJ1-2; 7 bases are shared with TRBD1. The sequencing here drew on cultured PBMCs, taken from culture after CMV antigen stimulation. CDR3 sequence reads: CASTRDSGVGYTF. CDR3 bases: TGTGCCAGCACACGGGACAGCGGTGTCGGCTACACCTTC.